This T cell receptor beta chain appears in the sequencing data of a study of T cells expressing NK-cell markers. Study results and caveats: For several donors, these clonotypes were likewise the leading ones in the CD3+CD56-NKG2C+ fraction.

About this clonotype itself: Its cognate antigen is unknown.

The CDR3 covers 11 residues. Germline V lookup: CDR1 MNHEY, CDR2 SMNVEV (reference sequence). Reanalyzing the 5' RACE reads, TCRdb keeps one entry per CDR3 protein, without DNA. The repertoire shows some 150,000 distinct CDR3 sequences; the top ten hold approximately 12%. The rearrangement links TRBV27 to TRBJ2-1. The material sequenced was blood T cells: a sorted CD56 or NKG2C T cell subset, CD4+ or CD8+ T cells, or bulk PBMC T cells (not recorded which). The TCR comes from a man aged 18 to 30 in good health. The CDR3 loop is CASSAYNEQFF.